This is a list of T cell receptor beta chains from one sample in a study of CD8 T cell repertoires and HIV-1 epitope variants. Generated by immunoSEQ multiplex PCR, the TCRdb table keeps only in-frame clones and is missing some. This sample has 5,000 to 7,000 clones, with about two thirds found just once. Their antigens remain unidentified. Sequencing was carried out using cultured CD8+ T cells derived from PBMCs. The receptors come from a male donor with HIV. CDR3s include the opening cysteine and the closing phenylalanine or tryptophan.

v_call: TRBV5-1; cdr3_aa: CASSSQETNYGYTF
v_call: TRBV4-1; cdr3_aa: CASSQLAGDHEQYF
v_call: TRBV2; cdr3_aa: CASRLPGQVENEQFF
v_call: TRBV29-1; cdr3_aa: CSVEGTVSYEQYF
v_call: TRBV7-2; cdr3_aa: CASSLRSTASGANVLTF
v_call: TRBV27; cdr3_aa: CASSLAVTDYGYTF
v_call: TRBV18; cdr3_aa: CASANINRETDTQYF
v_call: TRBV11-2; cdr3_aa: CASSLSTSGLNEQFF
v_call: TRBV28; cdr3_aa: CASSLVTEANYGYTF
v_call: TRBV27; cdr3_aa: CASSLVQGSTEAFF
v_call: TRBV28; cdr3_aa: CASSLERGGVEQYF
v_call: TRBV5-4; cdr3_aa: CASSFSGSNQPQHF
v_call: TRBV6-5; cdr3_aa: CASSYWAGDGEQYF
v_call: TRBV5-1; cdr3_aa: CASSPGQVKTNEKLFF
v_call: TRBV6-5; cdr3_aa: CASSLDLQGVGETQYF
v_call: TRBV6-4; cdr3_aa: CASRSVQENQPQHF
v_call: TRBV30; cdr3_aa: CAWSKGSGVTDTQYF
v_call: TRBV5-1; cdr3_aa: CASSLAGQQETQYF
v_call: TRBV21-1; cdr3_aa: CASTRTGGYNEQFF
v_call: TRBV19; cdr3_aa: CASSPGTGGLVNTEAFF
v_call: TRBV29-1; cdr3_aa: CSVDHWDRYNEQFF
v_call: TRBV19; cdr3_aa: CASSTSGDGAYEQYF